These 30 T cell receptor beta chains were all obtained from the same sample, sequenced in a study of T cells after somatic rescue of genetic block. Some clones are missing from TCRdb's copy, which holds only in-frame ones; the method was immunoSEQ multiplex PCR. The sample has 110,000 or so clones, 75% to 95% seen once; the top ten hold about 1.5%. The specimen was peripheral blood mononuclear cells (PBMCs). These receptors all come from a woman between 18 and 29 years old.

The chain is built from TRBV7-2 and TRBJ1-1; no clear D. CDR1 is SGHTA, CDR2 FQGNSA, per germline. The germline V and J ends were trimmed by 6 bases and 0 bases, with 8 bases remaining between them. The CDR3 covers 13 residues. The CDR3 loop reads CASSLLVNTEAFF. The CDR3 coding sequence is TGTGCCAGCAGTTTATTGGTGAACACTGAAGCTTTCTTT.

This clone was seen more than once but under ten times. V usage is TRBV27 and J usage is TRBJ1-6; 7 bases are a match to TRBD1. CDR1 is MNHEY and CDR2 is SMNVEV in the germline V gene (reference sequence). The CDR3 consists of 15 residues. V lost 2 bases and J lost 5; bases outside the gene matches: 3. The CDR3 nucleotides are TGTGCCAGCAGTTTACTGGGACAGCATAATTCACCCCTCCACTTT. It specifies CASSLLGQHNSPLHF.

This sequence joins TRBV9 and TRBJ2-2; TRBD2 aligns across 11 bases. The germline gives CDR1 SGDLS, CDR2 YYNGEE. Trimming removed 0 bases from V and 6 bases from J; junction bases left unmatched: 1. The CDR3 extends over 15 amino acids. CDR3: CASSVEGLAAGELFF. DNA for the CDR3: TGTGCCAGCAGCGTAGAGGGACTAGCGGCCGGGGAGCTGTTTTTT. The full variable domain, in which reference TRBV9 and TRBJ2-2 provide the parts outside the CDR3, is DSGVTQTPKHLITATGQRVTLRCSPRSGDLSVYWYQQSLDQGLQFLIQYYNGEERAKGNILERFSAQQFPDLHSELNLSSLELGDSALYFCASSVEGLAAGELFFGEGSRLTVL.

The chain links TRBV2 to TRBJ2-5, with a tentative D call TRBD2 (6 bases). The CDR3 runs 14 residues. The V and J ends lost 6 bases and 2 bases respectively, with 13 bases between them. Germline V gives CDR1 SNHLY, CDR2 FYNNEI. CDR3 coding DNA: TGTGCCAGCAGAGGAGGGACTTATCAAGAGACCCAGTACTTC. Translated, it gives CASRGGTYQETQYF.

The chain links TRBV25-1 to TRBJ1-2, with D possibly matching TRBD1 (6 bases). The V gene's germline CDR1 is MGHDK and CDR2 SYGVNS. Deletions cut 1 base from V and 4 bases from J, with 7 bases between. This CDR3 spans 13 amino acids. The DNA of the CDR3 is TGTGCCAGCAGTGAATCGACAGGCTATGGCTACACCTTC. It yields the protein CASSESTGYGYTF.

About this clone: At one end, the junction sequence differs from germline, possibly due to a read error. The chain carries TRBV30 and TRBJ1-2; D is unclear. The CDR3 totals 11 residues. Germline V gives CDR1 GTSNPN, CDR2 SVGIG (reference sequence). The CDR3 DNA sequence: TGTGCCTGGAGTACCCATAAACTCTTAGGTTTC. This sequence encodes CAWSTHKLLGF.

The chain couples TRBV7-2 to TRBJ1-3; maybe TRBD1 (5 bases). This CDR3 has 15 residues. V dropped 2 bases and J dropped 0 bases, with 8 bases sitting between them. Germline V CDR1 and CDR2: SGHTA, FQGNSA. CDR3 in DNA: TGTGCCAGCAGCTTAAAAGGGACCTCTGGAAACACCATATATTTT. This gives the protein CASSLKGTSGNTIYF. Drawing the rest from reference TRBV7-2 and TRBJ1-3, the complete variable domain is GAGVSQSPSNKVTEKGKDVELRCDPISGHTALYWYRQSLGQGLEFLIYFQGNSAPDKSGLPSDRFSAERTGGSVSTLTIQRTQQEDSAVYLCASSLKGTSGNTIYFGEGSWLTVV.

The CDR3 region has the DNA TGCGCCAGCAGCTGGGGGGCTGGGGACACAGATACGCAGTATTTT. Translating gives CASSWGAGDTDTQYF. The J gene is TRBJ2-3, the V gene TRBV5-1; the D gene could be TRBD1 or TRBD2 (6 bases each). CDR3 length: 15 amino acids. CDR1 and CDR2 from the germline V gene are SGHRS and YFSETQ. Deletions cut 3 bases from V and 2 bases from J, with 13 bases between.

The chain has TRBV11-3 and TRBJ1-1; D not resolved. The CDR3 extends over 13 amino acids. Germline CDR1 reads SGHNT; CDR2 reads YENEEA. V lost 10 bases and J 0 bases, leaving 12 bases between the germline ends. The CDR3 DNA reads TGTGCCACCGCTGCCAGAATGAACACTGAAGCTTTCTTT. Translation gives CATAARMNTEAFF.

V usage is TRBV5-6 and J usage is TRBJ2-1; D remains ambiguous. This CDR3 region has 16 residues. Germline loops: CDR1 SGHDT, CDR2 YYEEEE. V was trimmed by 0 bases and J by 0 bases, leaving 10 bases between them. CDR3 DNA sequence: TGTGCCAGCAGCTTGGAAGCGTTGAGCTCCTACAATGAGCAGTTCTTC. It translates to CASSLEALSSYNEQFF.

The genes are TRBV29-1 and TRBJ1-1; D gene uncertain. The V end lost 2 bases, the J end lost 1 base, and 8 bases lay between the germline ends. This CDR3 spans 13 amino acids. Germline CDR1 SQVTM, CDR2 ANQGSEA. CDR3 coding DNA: TGCAGCGTTGAAAGGGCCGCGAACACTGAAGCTTTCTTT. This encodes CSVERAANTEAFF.

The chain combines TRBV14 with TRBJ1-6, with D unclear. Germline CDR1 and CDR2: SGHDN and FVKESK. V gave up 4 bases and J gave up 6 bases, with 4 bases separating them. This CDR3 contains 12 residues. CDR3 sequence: CASSLVNSPLHF. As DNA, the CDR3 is TGTGCCAGCAGCCTTGTTAATTCACCCCTCCACTTT.

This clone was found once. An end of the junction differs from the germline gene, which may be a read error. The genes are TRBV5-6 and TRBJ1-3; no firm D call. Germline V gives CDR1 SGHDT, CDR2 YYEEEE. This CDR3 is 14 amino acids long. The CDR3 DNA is TGTGCCAGCAGCTTGCCGGCCTTCTGGAAACACCATATATTT. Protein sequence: CASSLPAFWKHHIF.

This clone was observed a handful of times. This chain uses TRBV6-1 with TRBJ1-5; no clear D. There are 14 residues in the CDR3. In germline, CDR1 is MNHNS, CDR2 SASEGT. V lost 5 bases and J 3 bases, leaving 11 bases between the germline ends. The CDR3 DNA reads TGTGCCAGCAGTATCGCCGGGGACAATCAGCCCCAGCATTTT. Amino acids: CASSIAGDNQPQHF.

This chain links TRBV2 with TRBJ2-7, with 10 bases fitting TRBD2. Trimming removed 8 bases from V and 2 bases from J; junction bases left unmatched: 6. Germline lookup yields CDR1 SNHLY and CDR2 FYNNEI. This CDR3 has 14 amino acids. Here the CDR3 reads CASVDSGGAYEQYF. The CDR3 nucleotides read TGTGCCAGCGTGGACAGCGGGGGGGCCTACGAGCAGTACTTC.

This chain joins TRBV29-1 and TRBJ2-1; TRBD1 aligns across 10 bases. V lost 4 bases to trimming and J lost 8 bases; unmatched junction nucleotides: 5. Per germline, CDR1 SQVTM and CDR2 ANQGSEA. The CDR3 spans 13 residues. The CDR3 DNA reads TGCAGCGTTGTGGGACAGGGGCGCGATGAGCAGTTCTTC. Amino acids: CSVVGQGRDEQFF.

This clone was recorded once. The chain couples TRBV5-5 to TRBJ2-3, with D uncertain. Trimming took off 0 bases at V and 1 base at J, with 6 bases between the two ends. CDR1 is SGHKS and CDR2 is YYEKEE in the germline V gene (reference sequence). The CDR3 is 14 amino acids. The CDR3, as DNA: TGTGCCAGCAGCTTGGTCTTGGGCACAGATACGCAGTATTTT. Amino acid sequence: CASSLVLGTDTQYF.

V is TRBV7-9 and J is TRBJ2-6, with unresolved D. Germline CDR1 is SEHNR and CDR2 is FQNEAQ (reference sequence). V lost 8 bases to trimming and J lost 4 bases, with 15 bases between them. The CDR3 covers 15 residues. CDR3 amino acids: CASSVGSHGANVLTF. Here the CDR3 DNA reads TGTGCCAGCTCGGTCGGCTCCCACGGGGCCAACGTCCTGACTTTC.

The CDR3 DNA follows: TGTGCCAGCAGCTTAGCCCGGACCTACGAGCAGTACTTC. Translating it yields CASSLARTYEQYF. V and J are TRBV7-2 and TRBJ2-7, with D hard to call. From germline, CDR1 is SGHTA and CDR2 FQGNSA. V lost 0 bases and J lost 2, with 5 bases in between. The CDR3 totals 13 residues.

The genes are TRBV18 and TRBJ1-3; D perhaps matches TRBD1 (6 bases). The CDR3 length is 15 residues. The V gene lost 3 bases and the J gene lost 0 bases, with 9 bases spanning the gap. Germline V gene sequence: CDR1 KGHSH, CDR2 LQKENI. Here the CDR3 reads CASSPDRSSGNTIYF. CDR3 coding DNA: TGTGCCAGCTCACCTGACAGGAGCTCTGGAAACACCATATATTTT.

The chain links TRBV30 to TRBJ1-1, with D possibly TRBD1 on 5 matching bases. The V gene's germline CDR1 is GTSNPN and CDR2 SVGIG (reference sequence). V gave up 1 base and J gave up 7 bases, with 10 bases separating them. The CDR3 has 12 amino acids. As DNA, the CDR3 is TGTGCCTGGAGTGGACAGAGTATTGAAGCTTTCTTT. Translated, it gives CAWSGQSIEAFF.

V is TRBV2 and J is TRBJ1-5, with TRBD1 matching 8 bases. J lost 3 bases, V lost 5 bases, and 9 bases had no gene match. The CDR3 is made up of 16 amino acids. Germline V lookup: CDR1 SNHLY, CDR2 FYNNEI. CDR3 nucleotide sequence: TGTGCCAGCAGTCGGACAGGGTCTGAAATCAATCAGCCCCAGCATTTT. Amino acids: CASSRTGSEINQPQHF.

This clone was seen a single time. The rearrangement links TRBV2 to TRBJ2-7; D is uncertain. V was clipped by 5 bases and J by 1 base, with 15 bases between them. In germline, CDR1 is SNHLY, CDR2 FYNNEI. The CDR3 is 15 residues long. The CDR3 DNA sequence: TGTGCCAGCAGTAAGGTTCTCCTGGGGTCCTACGAGCAGTACTTC. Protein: CASSKVLLGSYEQYF.

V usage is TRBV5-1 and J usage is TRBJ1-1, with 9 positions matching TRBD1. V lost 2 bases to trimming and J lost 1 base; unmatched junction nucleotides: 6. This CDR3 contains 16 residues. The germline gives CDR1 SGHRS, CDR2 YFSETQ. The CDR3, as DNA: TGCGCCAGCAGCTTTACAGGGGGCAACGGGAACACTGAAGCTTTCTTT. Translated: CASSFTGGNGNTEAFF.

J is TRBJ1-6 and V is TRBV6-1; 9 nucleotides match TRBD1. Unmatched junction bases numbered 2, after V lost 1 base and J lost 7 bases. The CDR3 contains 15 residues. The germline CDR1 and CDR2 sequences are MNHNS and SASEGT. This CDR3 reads CASSEGTGGNSPLHF. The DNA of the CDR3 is TGTGCCAGCAGTGAAGGCACAGGGGGCAATTCACCCCTCCACTTT.

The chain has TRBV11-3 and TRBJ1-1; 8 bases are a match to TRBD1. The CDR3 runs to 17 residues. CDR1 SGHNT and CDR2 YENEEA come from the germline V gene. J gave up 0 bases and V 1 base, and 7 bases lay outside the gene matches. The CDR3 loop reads CASSLAPTRGLNTEAFF. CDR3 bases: TGTGCCAGCAGCTTAGCCCCGACCAGGGGGCTGAACACTGAAGCTTTCTTT. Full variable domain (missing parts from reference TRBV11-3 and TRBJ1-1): EAGVVQSPRYKIIEKKQPVAFWCNPISGHNTLYWYLQNLGQGPELLIRYENEEAVDDSQLPKDRFSAERLKGVDSTLKIQPAELGDSAVYLCASSLAPTRGLNTEAFFGQGTRLTVV.

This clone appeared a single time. CDR3 region: CASSQDDGPSTDTQYF. DNA for the CDR3: TGCGCCAGCAGCCAAGATGACGGTCCTAGCACAGATACGCAGTATTTT. V is TRBV4-3 and J is TRBJ2-3; D is unclear. Germline V gene lookup returns CDR1 LGHNA and CDR2 YSLEER. The CDR3 sequence is 16 residues long. Trimming cost V 0 bases and J 0 bases, with 10 bases left between them.

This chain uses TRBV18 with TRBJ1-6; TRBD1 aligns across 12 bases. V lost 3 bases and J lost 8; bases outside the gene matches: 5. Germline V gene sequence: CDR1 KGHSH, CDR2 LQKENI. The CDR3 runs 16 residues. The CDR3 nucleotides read TGTGCCAGCTCACCCTCGGGACAGGGGGCTTATTCACCCCTCCACTTT. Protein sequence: CASSPSGQGAYSPLHF. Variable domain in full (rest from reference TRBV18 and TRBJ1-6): NAGVMQNPRHLVRRRGQEARLRCSPMKGHSHVYWYRQLPEEGLKFMVYLQKENIIDESGMPKERFSAEFPKEGPSILRIQQVVRGDSAAYFCASSPSGQGAYSPLHFGNGTRLTVT.

The CDR3 coding sequence is TGTGCCACCAGCAGGGGGACCGACCTCACTGAAGCTTTCTTT. It codes for CATSRGTDLTEAFF. This chain links TRBV15 with TRBJ1-1; maybe TRBD1 (5 bases). V was shortened by 3 bases and J by 4 bases, with 12 bases between the two germline ends. The CDR3 is 14 amino acids. Germline V gives CDR1 LNHNV, CDR2 YYDKDF (reference sequence).

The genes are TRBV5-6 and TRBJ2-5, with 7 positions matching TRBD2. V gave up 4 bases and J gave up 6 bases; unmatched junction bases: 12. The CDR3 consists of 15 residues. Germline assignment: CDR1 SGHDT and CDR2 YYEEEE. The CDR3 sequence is CASSPWTRTGQTQYF. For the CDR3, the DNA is TGTGCCAGCAGCCCCTGGACTAGAACAGGCCAGACCCAGTACTTC.